This record looks at one TCR beta chain sequence and its context. Its target is unknown. Amplification used 60 Vbeta primers and 13 Jbeta primers. The protocol was immunoSEQ multiplex PCR, while the TCRdb copy is restricted to in-frame clones and leaves out a portion. The data hold some 110,000 clones, with roughly 70% observed a single time. This record comes from a study of cytomegalovirus exposure and HLA in healthy donors. Germline V lookup: CDR1 SEHNR, CDR2 FQNEAQ (reference sequence). The CDR3 consists of 15 residues. The junction had 6 bases not matched to a gene; V was cut back by 6 bases and J by 6 bases. Study conclusions and caveats: Data from an earlier analysis indicated that most TCR beta V segments were productive either about 87% or about 30% of the time. Of the V segments, some could not be distinguished, including TRBV6-2 and TRBV6-3, and were excluded. A later analysis linked a missense variant in DCLRE1C to the trimming of TCR beta V and J genes. The classifier reportedly diagnosed cytomegalovirus status with high specificity and sensitivity.

Sequencing used PBMCs. The clonotype originates from a woman aged 25-40 years in good health and CMV-seronegative. The V call is TRBV7-9, the J call TRBJ1-5; TRBD1 matches at 12 bases. CDR3 DNA sequence: TGTGCCAGCAGTGGGGGACAGGGGGCGTTTCAGCCCCAGCATTTT. As protein: CASSGGQGAFQPQHF.